The clone carrying this T cell receptor (beta chain) appeared many times. The antigen is unknown. This sample stems from a study of OX40 agonist ivuxolimab in advanced cancers. Study in general: Patients were given ivuxolimab, an antibody that agonizes OX40 (CD134).

Produced via immunoSEQ multiplex PCR; TCRdb's table is partial and in-frame only. The repertoire holds roughly 71,000 clones, about four fifths seen once, with around 0.75% in the top ten. Study-level findings and limits: The study observed clonal expansion of CD4+ and CD8+ blood T cells by week 6 at 0.1 to 3.0 mg/kg. The antigens recognized by the expanded peripheral T cells, that is their antigen specificity, were not determined.

The CDR3 extends over 15 amino acids. V was clipped by 0 bases and J by 2 bases, with 11 bases between them. Germline V lookup: CDR1 GTSNPN, CDR2 SVGIG (reference sequence). The sequencing used CD4+ or CD8+ T cells sorted from blood, collected in a trial of the OX40 agonist ivuxolimab. The rearrangement joins TRBV30 to TRBJ1-5; D perhaps matches TRBD1 (6 bases). The receptor was isolated from an adult with an advanced solid tumor such as melanoma, head and neck, liver or kidney cancer. CDR3: CAWSVPQGRNQPQHF. DNA for the CDR3: TGTGCCTGGAGTGTACCCCAGGGGCGCAATCAGCCCCAGCATTTT.